The 22 T cell receptor beta chains below all came from one sample that was sequenced in a study of T cell changes during pregnancy in multiple sclerosis. Clones were read by immunoSEQ multiplex PCR, and TCRdb kept only the in-frame ones, dropping some. The repertoire holds 38,000 or so clones, with more than 85% as singletons. Source: CD8+ T cells from peripheral blood mononuclear cells, taken before pregnancy. Receptors originate from a female donor with multiple sclerosis, enrolled in a pregnancy study.

The chain carries TRBV5-1 and TRBJ2-1, with a weak D call TRBD2 (6 bases). The V gene lost 1 base and the J gene lost 7 bases, with 15 bases spanning the gap. There are 15 residues in the CDR3. Germline CDR1 and CDR2: SGHRS and YFSETQ. CDR3 residues: CASSLNSGLGNEQFF. CDR3 sequence (DNA): TGCGCCAGCAGCTTGAATAGCGGCCTTGGGAATGAGCAGTTCTTC.

CDR3 sequence reads: CASSQDNQGTDTQYF. In DNA, the CDR3 is TGCGCCAGCAGCCAAGATAACCAGGGGACAGATACGCAGTATTTT. V gene TRBV4-3 combines with J gene TRBJ2-3, with D possibly being TRBD1 (6 bases). This CDR3 is built from 15 residues. The ends were cut back, 0 bases at V and 3 bases at J, with 10 bases in the middle. CDR1 LGHNA and CDR2 YSLEER come from the germline V gene.

The chain links TRBV7-9 to TRBJ2-5, with D perhaps TRBD2 (6 bases). Germline CDR1 SEHNR, CDR2 FQNEAQ (reference sequence). This CDR3 spans 12 amino acids. V was pared by 1 base and J by 9 bases, with 9 bases between. The chain's CDR3 is CASSLGGESQYF. For the CDR3, the DNA is TGTGCCAGCAGCTTAGGGGGGGAGTCCCAGTACTTC.

The rearrangement uses TRBV7-6 and TRBJ2-1, with D uncertain. This CDR3 has 13 residues. Germline loops: CDR1 SGHVS, CDR2 FNYEAQ. V lost 5 bases and J lost 6, with 11 bases in between. The CDR3 DNA reads TGTGCCAGCAGCCTACTGCCGGGCAATGAGCAGTTCTTC. This encodes CASSLLPGNEQFF.

The rearrangement uses TRBV28 and TRBJ1-5, with D possibly TRBD1 on 6 matching bases. The CDR3 totals 14 residues. Germline CDR1 MDHEN, CDR2 SYDVKM. The V and J ends lost 6 bases and 6 bases respectively, with 15 bases between them. The CDR3 is CASSGDKTSQPQHF. The CDR3, as DNA: TGTGCCAGCAGCGGGGACAAGACGAGTCAGCCCCAGCATTTT.

CDR3 nucleotides: TGCGCCAGCAGCCCCCACCCGGGACTAGCCTACGAGCAGTACTTC. It specifies CASSPHPGLAYEQYF. The chain joins TRBV4-3 to TRBJ2-7; the match to TRBD2 covers 8 bases. V gave up 4 bases and J gave up 2 bases; unmatched junction bases: 7. The CDR3 contains 15 residues. Per the germline V gene, CDR1 is LGHNA and CDR2 is YSLEER.

This clone was found once. V and J are TRBV4-2 and TRBJ2-7, with D hard to call. This CDR3 is 13 amino acids long. CDR1 and CDR2 (germline): LGHNA, YNFKEQ. Trimming took off 1 base at V and 6 bases at J, with 10 bases between the two ends. The CDR3, as DNA: TGTGCCAGCAGCCAAGGTGGAGCAGCCGAGCAGTACTTC. Amino acid sequence: CASSQGGAAEQYF.

This clone was observed once. This rearrangement joins TRBV5-1 to TRBJ2-7, with 7 bases lining up with TRBD1. Germline V lookup: CDR1 SGHRS, CDR2 YFSETQ. This CDR3 region has 14 residues. The J segment lost 3 bases and the V segment lost 4 bases, leaving 7 bases of the junction unmatched. The CDR3 loop is CASSLDRVSYEQYF. DNA of the CDR3: TGCGCCAGCAGCCTAGACAGGGTAAGCTACGAGCAGTACTTC.

The chain links TRBV27 to TRBJ2-2; 16 nucleotides agree with TRBD2. V lost 5 bases, J lost 7 bases, and 7 bases stayed unmatched. CDR1 MNHEY and CDR2 SMNVEV come from the germline V gene (reference sequence). This CDR3 contains 17 residues. The CDR3 DNA is TGTGCCAGCAGTCCCTGGGGACTAGCGGGAGGGAACGGGGAGCTGTTTTTT. Translating gives CASSPWGLAGGNGELFF.

The chain employs TRBV5-6 and TRBJ1-1; 7 positions match TRBD1. With 4 bases clipped from V and 7 bases from J, the junction kept 7 bases outside the gene matches. CDR1 is SGHDT, CDR2 YYEEEE, per germline. This CDR3 is 13 amino acids long. Written as DNA, the CDR3 is TGTGCCAGCAGCGGGGGCAGGGGGATTGAAGCTTTCTTT. Its protein product is CASSGGRGIEAFF.

V gene TRBV20-1 combines with J gene TRBJ1-2; tentatively, D is TRBD1 (6 bases). Deletions cut 5 bases from V and 8 bases from J, with 12 bases between. Germline values: CDR1 DFQATT, CDR2 SNEGSKA (reference sequence). The CDR3 spans 11 residues. The CDR3 bases are TGCAGTGCTGTCGAGGGGGAGGGCTACACCTTC. As protein: CSAVEGEGYTF.

The chain is built from TRBV5-4 and TRBJ2-1; TRBD2 aligns across 10 bases. After removal of 4 bases from V and 8 bases from J, the junction contained 3 bases not matched to a gene. This CDR3 is built from 13 residues. Germline CDR1 is SGHNT and CDR2 is YYREEE (reference sequence). This chain's CDR3 is CASSPGLAYEQFF. The CDR3 DNA reads as TGTGCCAGCAGCCCGGGACTAGCGTATGAGCAGTTCTTC.

J is TRBJ2-7 and V is TRBV6-5; D gene ambiguous. CDR3 length equals 13 residues. CDR1 MNHEY and CDR2 SVGAGI come from the germline V gene. Trimming cost V 0 bases and J 2 bases, with 5 bases left between them. CDR3: CASSYSGPYEQYF. CDR3 DNA sequence: TGTGCCAGCAGTTACTCTGGCCCCTACGAGCAGTACTTC.

This rearrangement joins TRBV6-5 to TRBJ2-7, with 8 bases fitting TRBD1. This CDR3 comprises 13 residues. Germline values: CDR1 MNHEY, CDR2 SVGAGI. Trimming took 2 bases from V and 5 from J; bases not matched to a gene: 2. CDR3 protein: CASSYAGGDEQYF. For the CDR3, the DNA is TGTGCCAGCAGTTACGCAGGGGGCGACGAGCAGTACTTC.

The chain employs TRBV11-1 and TRBJ2-7, with 15 bases identical to TRBD2. Germline assignment: CDR1 SGHAT and CDR2 FQDESV (reference sequence). The CDR3 has 15 residues. The ends lost 4 bases at V and 5 bases at J; junction bases unmatched: 3. The CDR3 DNA reads as TGTGCCAGCAGCTGGACTAGCGGGAGGGCCAACGAGCAGTACTTC. Protein: CASSWTSGRANEQYF.

The rearrangement links TRBV7-3 to TRBJ2-1, with D possibly being TRBD2 (5 bases). The CDR3 spans 11 residues. With 2 bases removed from V and 10 bases from J, the gap between germline ends came to 6 bases. Germline V gives CDR1 SGHTA, CDR2 FQGTGA. In DNA, the CDR3 is TGTGCCAGCAGCTTAGGAGGCGAGCAGTTCTTC. The encoded protein is CASSLGGEQFF.

The V gene is TRBV7-8, the J gene TRBJ2-3; the match to TRBD2 covers 10 bases. CDR1 SGHVS and CDR2 FQNEAQ come from the germline V gene. The CDR3 totals 16 residues. J was trimmed by 0 bases and V by 2 bases; bases with no gene match: 2. CDR3 in DNA: TGTGCCAGCAGCTTATATAGCGGGAGGAGCACAGATACGCAGTATTTT. Protein: CASSLYSGRSTDTQYF.

This chain uses TRBV27 with TRBJ1-1; perhaps TRBD1 as D (6 bases). The CDR3 extends over 13 amino acids. Germline values: CDR1 MNHEY, CDR2 SMNVEV (reference sequence). Trimming cost V 6 bases and J 5 bases, with 13 bases left between them. The CDR3 sequence: CASRRPRGTEAFF. The CDR3 DNA follows: TGTGCCAGCAGGCGGCCAAGGGGGACTGAAGCTTTCTTT.

The gene calls are TRBV5-4 and TRBJ2-5, with a weak D call TRBD1 (6 bases). Deletions cut 6 bases from V and 2 bases from J, with 11 bases between. This CDR3 region has 13 residues. Germline lookup yields CDR1 SGHNT and CDR2 YYREEE (reference sequence). Here the CDR3 DNA reads TGTGCCAGCACTACTGGGACACAAGAGACCCAGTACTTC. It translates to CASTTGTQETQYF.

The rearrangement links TRBV4-2 to TRBJ1-3; tentatively, D is TRBD1 (6 bases). CDR1 and CDR2 from the germline V gene are LGHNA and YNFKEQ. This CDR3 spans 16 amino acids. V lost 0 bases to trimming and J lost 0 bases, with 9 bases between them. CDR3 nucleotide sequence: TGTGCCAGCAGCCAAGACCGGACAGTCTCTGGAAACACCATATATTTT. Its translation is CASSQDRTVSGNTIYF.

CDR3 residues: CAVEAGYSNQPQHF. DNA of the CDR3: TGTGCCGTAGAGGCGGGGTATAGCAATCAGCCCCAGCATTTT. This rearrangement joins TRBV19 to TRBJ1-5; D is unclear. Looked up from germline, CDR1 is LNHDA and CDR2 is SQIVND (reference sequence). The length of the CDR3 is 14 residues. V was trimmed by 11 bases and J by 0 bases, leaving 14 bases between them.

The rearrangement links TRBV5-6 to TRBJ2-1; D perhaps matches TRBD2 (5 bases). V dropped 0 bases and J dropped 7 bases, with 11 bases sitting between them. The CDR3 runs to 14 residues. CDR1 and CDR2 from the germline V gene are SGHDT and YYEEEE. CDR3 region: CASSLGSSLNEQFF. The CDR3 DNA follows: TGTGCCAGCAGCTTGGGTTCTAGCTTGAATGAGCAGTTCTTC.